These 27 T cell receptor beta chains were all obtained from the same sample, sequenced in a study of T cell responses to AZD1222 COVID-19 vaccine. The method was immunoSEQ multiplex PCR; TCRdb's version includes in-frame clones alone and lacks a portion of them. This table has 100,000 to 150,000 clones, about 90% appearing once. The material sequenced was peripheral blood, taken on day 0 of AZD1222 vaccination. All receptors derive from an adult in good health.

This clone appeared once. The V call is TRBV13, the J call TRBJ2-7; TRBD2 matches 11 bases. V was pared by 5 bases and J by 3 bases, with 3 bases of the junction left unmatched. CDR1 is PRHDT, CDR2 FYEKMQ, per germline (reference sequence). The CDR3 has 14 amino acids. The CDR3 nucleotides read TGTGCCAGCAGCAAGGGACTAGCGGTCTACGAGCAGTACTTC. Amino acid sequence: CASSKGLAVYEQYF.

The chain carries TRBV27 and TRBJ2-5, with TRBD1 matching over 7 bases. The V gene end was trimmed by 5 bases and the J gene end by 4 bases; junction bases not matched to a gene: 4. Germline CDR1 MNHEY, CDR2 SMNVEV (reference sequence). The CDR3 is 13 amino acids. The CDR3 here is CASSVGQRETQYF. CDR3 DNA sequence: TGTGCCAGCAGTGTGGGACAGAGAGAGACCCAGTACTTC.

The chain recombines TRBV11-2 with TRBJ2-7; D possibly uses TRBD1 or TRBD2 (5 bases each). Trimming removed 4 bases at V and 7 bases at J, with 14 bases between. Germline V lookup: CDR1 SGHAT, CDR2 FQNNGV. The CDR3 sequence is 13 residues long. The CDR3 loop is CASSWDGPGEQYF. Written as DNA, the CDR3 is TGTGCCAGCAGCTGGGACGGGCCTGGAGAGCAGTACTTC.

Concerning this clone itself: The same CDR3 also results from other DNA sequences found in this sample. The chain links TRBV5-1 to TRBJ1-1; perhaps TRBD1 as D (6 bases). V was shortened by 2 bases and J by 1 base, with 9 bases between the two germline ends. The V gene's germline CDR1 is SGHRS and CDR2 YFSETQ. The length of the CDR3 is 14 residues. CDR3 nucleotides: TGCGCCAGCAGCTTACAGGGCTCGAACACTGAAGCTTTCTTT. Its protein is CASSLQGSNTEAFF.

This chain connects TRBV7-2 to TRBJ2-7; D uncertain. Looked up from germline, CDR1 is SGHTA and CDR2 is FQGNSA. CDR3 length equals 13 residues. Trimming shortened V by 2 bases and J by 4 bases, and 9 bases separated the two germline ends. CDR3 DNA sequence: TGTGCCAGCAGCTTACAGGCTGCTTACGAGCAGTACTTC. It codes for CASSLQAAYEQYF.

This clone was recorded only once. Written as DNA, the CDR3 is TGTGCCAGCAGCTTAGCGAGCCTCAGGGCGCCTGGAAACACCATATATTTT. Its protein is CASSLASLRAPGNTIYF. This chain uses TRBV7-8 with TRBJ1-3; D might be TRBD1 (5 bases). Trimming pared 0 bases from V and 2 bases from J, leaving 14 bases between. The CDR3 has 17 amino acids. Germline V gene sequence: CDR1 SGHVS, CDR2 FQNEAQ.

The chain couples TRBV7-2 to TRBJ2-1; D unclear. V lost 0 bases to trimming and J lost 7 bases, with 7 bases between them. The CDR3 has 13 amino acids. Germline-derived CDR1 and CDR2 are SGHTA and FQGNSA. CDR3: CASSLALGNEQFF. The CDR3 DNA sequence: TGTGCCAGCAGCTTAGCCTTAGGGAATGAGCAGTTCTTC.

This clone was observed a few times. The chain is built from TRBV21-1 and TRBJ2-7; the tabulated D call, TRBD2, remains unverified against the DNA. TRBV21-1 is a documented pseudogene. This CDR3 spans 15 amino acids. Here the CDR3 reads CASSNGLAGENEQYF. The CDR3 DNA reads TGTGCCAGCAGCAACGGACTAGCGGGAGAAAACGAGCAGTACTTC.

The CDR3 is CASSDPLDRGSGNTIYF. As DNA, the CDR3 is TGTGCCAGCAGTGACCCACTGGACAGGGGATCTGGAAACACCATATATTTT. V is TRBV2 and J is TRBJ1-3; 9 bases fit TRBD1. CDR3 size: 17 residues. Germline values: CDR1 SNHLY, CDR2 FYNNEI. V trimming: 3 bases; J trimming: 1 base; junction bases outside the gene matches: 7.

A single count supports this clone. The gene calls are TRBV6-1 and TRBJ2-5; no clear D gene. CDR3 length equals 13 residues. CDR1 is MNHNS and CDR2 is SASEGT in the germline V gene. V was pared by 3 bases and J by 1 base, with 6 bases between. The CDR3 DNA follows: TGTGCCAGCAGTGAGGTGGGCCAAGAGACCCAGTACTTC. This sequence encodes CASSEVGQETQYF.

The chain recombines TRBV20-1 with TRBJ2-5, with 7 bases that match TRBD2. Looked up from germline, CDR1 is DFQATT and CDR2 is SNEGSKA (reference sequence). V gave up 4 bases and J gave up 5 bases; unmatched junction bases: 1. The CDR3 runs to 11 residues. The CDR3 sequence is CSATGGETQYF. As DNA, the CDR3 is TGCAGTGCTACCGGGGGGGAGACCCAGTACTTC.

The chain joins TRBV5-1 to TRBJ2-1; no clear D. With 1 base removed from V and 0 bases from J, the gap between germline ends came to 5 bases. The CDR3 contains 14 residues. Germline V gene data show CDR1 as SGHRS and CDR2 as YFSETQ. Written as DNA, the CDR3 is TGCGCCAGCAGCTTGCTTCCCTCCTACAATGAGCAGTTCTTC. It specifies CASSLLPSYNEQFF.

The chain is built from TRBV6-5 and TRBJ2-7; D is undetermined. V shed 0 bases and J shed 7 bases, with 10 bases lying between them. Germline CDR1 and CDR2: MNHEY and SVGAGI. The CDR3 sequence is 13 residues long. The CDR3 here is CASSYSRTGEQYF. The CDR3 region has the DNA TGTGCCAGCAGTTACTCGAGAACTGGAGAGCAGTACTTC.

The chain is built from TRBV30 and TRBJ1-3; D uncertain. The germline gives CDR1 GTSNPN, CDR2 SVGIG (reference sequence). Between the trimmed V and J ends, which lost 2 bases and 3 bases, there was a span of 2 bases. The CDR3 sequence is 11 residues long. The CDR3 protein is CAWSNGNTIYF. CDR3 in DNA: TGTGCCTGGAGTAATGGAAACACCATATATTTT.

This clone is a singleton in its sample. V and J are TRBV9 and TRBJ2-1; D possibly uses TRBD1 or TRBD2 (5 bases each). This CDR3 is 14 amino acids long. V lost 0 bases and J lost 7, with 11 bases in between. Germline V CDR1 and CDR2: SGDLS, YYNGEE. The DNA for the CDR3 is TGTGCCAGCAGCGTAGGAGGGGCGGATAATGAGCAGTTCTTC. It translates to CASSVGGADNEQFF.

CDR3 loop: CASSSADRNYGYTF. As DNA, the CDR3 is TGTGCCAGCAGTTCCGCCGACAGGAACTATGGCTACACCTTC. J is TRBJ1-2 and V is TRBV28; D possibly corresponds to TRBD1 (6 bases). V lost 4 bases to trimming and J lost 2 bases, with 11 bases between them. CDR1 is MDHEN, CDR2 SYDVKM, per germline. The CDR3 contains 14 residues.

This sequence joins TRBV2 and TRBJ1-1; D possibly corresponds to TRBD1 (6 bases). The CDR3 is 13 amino acids. Germline-derived CDR1 and CDR2 are SNHLY and FYNNEI. V was pared by 5 bases and J by 2 bases, with 9 bases between. The CDR3 protein is CASSLQGNTEAFF. The CDR3, as DNA: TGTGCCAGCAGTCTACAGGGAAACACTGAAGCTTTCTTT.

V usage is TRBV6-5 and J usage is TRBJ2-7; D unclear. The CDR3 consists of 12 residues. The germline V gene has CDR1 MNHEY and CDR2 SVGAGI. The ends were cut back, 3 bases at V and 10 bases at J, with 13 bases in the middle. CDR3 residues: CASSYSLGKQYF. DNA for the CDR3: TGTGCCAGCAGTTATTCTTTGGGGAAACAGTACTTC.

The genes are TRBV5-1 and TRBJ1-1; tentative D call: TRBD1 (5 bases). The V end was cut by 4 bases, the J end by 1 base, with 14 bases between. This CDR3 region has 15 residues. Germline V gene sequence: CDR1 SGHRS, CDR2 YFSETQ. The chain's CDR3 is CASSPEEGRNTEAFF. The CDR3 bases are TGCGCCAGCAGCCCGGAGGAGGGGAGGAACACTGAAGCTTTCTTT.

This chain links TRBV5-4 with TRBJ2-1; 9 positions match TRBD1. The CDR3 covers 12 residues. The trim removed 0 bases at V and 12 bases at J, leaving 1 base unmatched. Germline V gene sequence: CDR1 SGHNT, CDR2 YYREEE (reference sequence). The CDR3 DNA reads as TGTGCCAGCAGCTTGGAGGACAGGGGGCAGTTCTTC. Encoded protein: CASSLEDRGQFF.

This clone showed up just once. The rearrangement joins TRBV6-1 to TRBJ1-2, with 7 positions matching TRBD1. This CDR3 comprises 16 residues. Losses at the gene ends were 0 bases for V and 5 bases for J; bases not matched to a gene: 9. Germline CDR1 and CDR2: MNHNS and SASEGT. CDR3 amino acids: CASSEALGQPHYGYTF. In DNA form, the CDR3 reads TGTGCCAGCAGTGAAGCTCTGGGACAGCCTCATTATGGCTACACCTTC.

This sequence joins TRBV6-5 and TRBJ2-6, with a weak D call TRBD1 (6 bases). The CDR3 runs to 16 residues. The V gene lost 4 bases and the J gene lost 0 bases, with 10 bases spanning the gap. Germline V gene sequence: CDR1 MNHEY, CDR2 SVGAGI. CDR3 nucleotide sequence: TGTGCCAGCAGTTTCTCGACAGGCTCTGGGGCCAACGTCCTGACTTTC. This sequence encodes CASSFSTGSGANVLTF.

This chain connects TRBV30 to TRBJ1-4, with D perhaps matching TRBD1 (6 bases). The V gene lost 3 bases and the J gene lost 7 bases, with 12 bases spanning the gap. This CDR3 has 13 amino acids. Germline CDR1 is GTSNPN and CDR2 is SVGIG (reference sequence). As DNA, the CDR3 is TGTGCCTGGAGGGGGGCTGGGGTTGAAAAACTGTTTTTT. Translating it yields CAWRGAGVEKLFF.

This clone was observed a few times. V gene TRBV9 combines with J gene TRBJ2-7, with D possibly being TRBD1 or TRBD2 (7 bases each). The germline V gene has CDR1 SGDLS and CDR2 YYNGEE. The CDR3 loop spans 15 amino acids. V was cut by 4 bases and J by 4 bases, with 18 bases left in between. The CDR3 sequence is CASSPGGGRIYEQYF. CDR3 DNA sequence: TGTGCCAGCAGCCCAGGGGGGGGCAGGATATACGAGCAGTACTTC. Full variable domain (missing parts from reference TRBV9 and TRBJ2-7): DSGVTQTPKHLITATGQRVTLRCSPRSGDLSVYWYQQSLDQGLQFLIQYYNGEERAKGNILERFSAQQFPDLHSELNLSSLELGDSALYFCASSPGGGRIYEQYFGPGTRLTVT.

The chain uses TRBV4-1 and TRBJ2-5; possibly TRBD2 for D (6 bases). The germline V and J ends were trimmed by 1 base and 4 bases, with 13 bases remaining between them. Per the germline V gene, CDR1 is MGHRA and CDR2 is YSYEKL. The CDR3 runs 15 residues. CDR3: CASSQGRGRGETQYF. DNA for the CDR3: TGCGCCAGCAGCCAAGGGCGGGGCCGAGGAGAGACCCAGTACTTC.

About this clone itself: A junction end diverges from the germline sequence, so it may reflect a read error. The chain links TRBV4-2 to TRBJ2-3, with TRBD1 identical over 7 bases. The germline V gene encodes CDR1 LGHNA and CDR2 YNFKEQ. The CDR3 consists of 16 residues. DNA for the CDR3: TGTGCCAGCAGCCAGGAAACAGGGGCCGCCTTAGATAAGCAGTATTTT. It codes for CASSQETGAALDKQYF.

V usage is TRBV11-2 and J usage is TRBJ1-5; no definite D call. Per germline, CDR1 SGHAT and CDR2 FQNNGV. The CDR3 is 15 amino acids. V lost 0 bases and J 3 bases, leaving 9 bases between the germline ends. The CDR3 bases are TGTGCCAGCAGCTTAGAGGCCGCATACAATCAGCCCCAGCATTTT. Protein sequence: CASSLEAAYNQPQHF.